These 29 T cell receptor beta chains were all obtained from the same sample, sequenced in a study of cytomegalovirus exposure and HLA in healthy donors. The protocol was immunoSEQ multiplex PCR, while the TCRdb copy is restricted to in-frame clones and leaves out a portion. The sample shows 200,000 to 250,000 clones, less than 85% of them seen only once. Sequenced material: PBMCs. These receptors were collected from a woman aged 18 to 35 in good health and CMV-seronegative.

The V and J genes are TRBV11-2 and TRBJ2-1; 8 bases fit TRBD2. V lost 3 bases and J lost 3; bases outside the gene matches: 4. The CDR3 length is 15 residues. Germline-derived CDR1 and CDR2 are SGHAT and FQNNGV. Here the CDR3 reads CASSFLAGLYNEQFF. The CDR3 DNA reads TGTGCCAGCAGCTTTTTAGCGGGGCTCTACAATGAGCAGTTCTTC.

The chain is built from TRBV27 and TRBJ2-1; tentatively, D is TRBD2 (6 bases). Germline-derived CDR1 and CDR2 are MNHEY and SMNVEV (reference sequence). V was pared by 5 bases and J by 6 bases, with 14 bases between. This CDR3 region has 14 residues. CDR3 sequence: CASSPTGVSNEQFF. In nucleotides, the CDR3 is TGTGCCAGCAGTCCCACGGGGGTAAGCAATGAGCAGTTCTTC.

J is TRBJ2-7 and V is TRBV30; TRBD2 might be the D (6 bases). V shed 3 bases and J shed 1 base, with 19 bases lying between them. Germline CDR1 GTSNPN, CDR2 SVGIG (reference sequence). CDR3 size: 16 residues. In nucleotides, the CDR3 is TGTGCCTGGAGGGACTTGGGGGGTAAGCCTTCCTACGAGCAGTACTTC. Translating gives CAWRDLGGKPSYEQYF.

The CDR3 DNA sequence: TGTGCCAGCAGTGAAACGGACAGGGAAAGTGGCTACACCTTC. Amino acid sequence: CASSETDRESGYTF. This chain links TRBV27 with TRBJ1-2; 8 positions agree with TRBD1. The CDR3 runs 14 residues. Germline V gives CDR1 MNHEY, CDR2 SMNVEV (reference sequence). Germline trimming cut 5 bases from V and 7 bases from J; bases unmatched to any gene: 9.

The J gene is TRBJ2-1, the V gene TRBV29-1; D unclear. Trimming removed 3 bases from V and 4 bases from J, with 4 bases in between. Germline CDR1 and CDR2: SQVTM and ANQGSEA. CDR3 size: 11 residues. This CDR3 is CSVDEYNEQFF. CDR3 sequence (DNA): TGCAGCGTTGACGAGTACAATGAGCAGTTCTTC.

V and J are TRBV7-6 and TRBJ2-2; maybe TRBD1 (6 bases). Germline loops: CDR1 SGHVS, CDR2 FNYEAQ. V was clipped by 4 bases and J by 5 bases, with 8 bases between them. This CDR3 region has 13 residues. CDR3 sequence (DNA): TGTGCCAGCAGCTCCACAGGGACCGGGGAGCTGTTTTTT. It translates to CASSSTGTGELFF.

The chain combines TRBV10-2 with TRBJ1-5; unclear D gene. V lost 6 bases, J lost 6 bases, and 21 bases lay in between. Germline lookup yields CDR1 WSHSY and CDR2 SAAADI. The CDR3 runs 16 residues. As DNA, the CDR3 is TGCGCCAGCAGCGAAACATCAATCTGGGGAGTTCAGCCCCAGCATTTT. Its translation is CASSETSIWGVQPQHF.

This chain joins TRBV11-2 and TRBJ2-1, with TRBD2 identical over 13 bases. After removal of 3 bases from V and 9 bases from J, the junction contained 8 bases not matched to a gene. CDR1 is SGHAT, CDR2 FQNNGV, per germline. The CDR3 is 16 residues long. The CDR3 bases are TGTGCCAGCAGCTTCCATACGGGACTAGCGGGAAGTGAGCAGTTCTTC. The encoded protein is CASSFHTGLAGSEQFF. The complete variable domain, with remaining parts taken from reference TRBV11-2 and TRBJ2-1, reads EAGVAQSPRYKIIEKRQSVAFWCNPISGHATLYWYQQILGQGPKLLIQFQNNGVVDDSQLPKDRFSAERLKGVDSTLKIQPAKLEDSAVYLCASSFHTGLAGSEQFFGPGTRLTVL.

The rearrangement links TRBV27 to TRBJ1-5; D gene unclear. The V end was cut by 6 bases, the J end by 7 bases, with 10 bases between. CDR1 and CDR2 from the germline V gene are MNHEY and SMNVEV (reference sequence). The CDR3 has 12 amino acids. CDR3 residues: CASRGSGQPQHF. The CDR3 region has the DNA TGTGCCAGCAGGGGGAGCGGCCAGCCCCAGCATTTT.

V usage is TRBV4-1 and J usage is TRBJ2-1, with D perhaps given as TRBD1 or TRBD2 (6 bases each). Germline CDR1 MGHRA, CDR2 YSYEKL. This CDR3 is built from 17 residues. V dropped 0 bases and J dropped 8 bases, with 20 bases sitting between them. The CDR3 loop is CASSQDRGQGSLDEQFF. As DNA, the CDR3 is TGCGCCAGCAGCCAAGATCGGGGGCAGGGGAGCCTAGATGAGCAGTTCTTC.

The chain recombines TRBV29-1 with TRBJ2-1; 9 bases fit TRBD1. This CDR3 contains 14 residues. Germline-derived CDR1 and CDR2 are SQVTM and ANQGSEA. With V trimmed by 4 bases and J by 10 bases, 11 bases remained unmatched. The CDR3 sequence: CSVVPGQGTYEQFF. CDR3 nucleotides: TGCAGCGTTGTCCCGGGACAGGGAACGTACGAGCAGTTCTTC.

The chain joins TRBV5-8 to TRBJ1-5; no clear D. Per germline, CDR1 SGHTS and CDR2 YDEGEE. The CDR3 has 13 residues. Deletions cut 6 bases from V and 5 bases from J, with 12 bases between. CDR3 nucleotide sequence: TGTGCCAGCAACCTTCTACTCTATCAGCCCCAGCATTTT. Amino acids: CASNLLLYQPQHF.

The chain has TRBV7-9 and TRBJ1-2, with TRBD1 matching 9 bases. CDR3 length: 15 residues. CDR1 and CDR2 from the germline V gene are SEHNR and FQNEAQ (reference sequence). Trimming removed 4 bases from V and 7 bases from J; junction bases left unmatched: 10. The CDR3 DNA reads TGTGCCAGCAGCTCCCCGGGACAGGGATCAAGTGGCTACACCTTC. Amino acids: CASSSPGQGSSGYTF.

The chain is built from TRBV10-1 and TRBJ2-7, with D uncertain. The V gene's germline CDR1 is WNHNN and CDR2 SYGVQD (reference sequence). This CDR3 comprises 14 residues. V gave up 3 bases and J gave up 0 bases, with 9 bases separating them. The CDR3 loop reads CASSDPGSSYEQYF. CDR3 in DNA: TGCGCCAGCAGTGATCCAGGTTCCTCCTACGAGCAGTACTTC.

The chain joins TRBV6-1 to TRBJ2-7; no definite D call. CDR3 length: 11 residues. Trimming left V 11 bases short and J 3 bases short, with 11 bases between. Looked up from germline, CDR1 is MNHNS and CDR2 is SASEGT. The CDR3 spells CAGGKGYEQYF. Here the CDR3 DNA reads TGTGCCGGCGGCAAAGGCTACGAGCAGTACTTC.

This clone was detected once. The chain employs TRBV11-2 and TRBJ2-7, with 10 bases fitting TRBD2. Germline V lookup: CDR1 SGHAT, CDR2 FQNNGV. After removal of 5 bases from V and 3 bases from J, the junction contained 4 bases not matched to a gene. CDR3 length equals 14 residues. The CDR3, as DNA: TGTGCCAGCAGCCAACTAGCGGGAAACTACGAGCAGTACTTC. Translated, it gives CASSQLAGNYEQYF. The full variable domain, in which reference TRBV11-2 and TRBJ2-7 provide the parts outside the CDR3, is EAGVAQSPRYKIIEKRQSVAFWCNPISGHATLYWYQQILGQGPKLLIQFQNNGVVDDSQLPKDRFSAERLKGVDSTLKIQPAKLEDSAVYLCASSQLAGNYEQYFGPGTRLTVT.

This clone appeared a single time. V gene TRBV2 combines with J gene TRBJ2-5; no firm D call. Germline CDR1 and CDR2: SNHLY and FYNNEI. The CDR3 spans 10 residues. The V gene lost 7 bases and the J gene lost 6 bases, with 6 bases spanning the gap. CDR3 residues: CASNLKTQYF. DNA of the CDR3: TGTGCCAGCAATCTAAAGACCCAGTACTTC.

This clone was seen a single time. The genes are TRBV5-1 and TRBJ2-6; D is unresolved. V dropped 7 bases and J dropped 4 bases, with 9 bases sitting between them. This CDR3 has 13 residues. Germline lookup yields CDR1 SGHRS and CDR2 YFSETQ. CDR3 sequence: CASSYGGANVLTF. The CDR3 DNA is TGCGCCAGCTCCTACGGGGGGGCCAACGTCCTGACTTTC.

The chain recombines TRBV9 with TRBJ2-7, with 10 bases aligning to TRBD1. The germline gives CDR1 SGDLS, CDR2 YYNGEE. The V segment lost 3 bases and the J segment 5 bases; nucleotides outside the gene matches: 5. This CDR3 contains 14 residues. This CDR3 reads CASSDRDRGNEQYF. CDR3 nucleotides: TGTGCCAGCAGCGACCGGGACAGGGGAAACGAGCAGTACTTC.

The rearrangement joins TRBV29-1 to TRBJ1-4; D is perhaps TRBD1 (6 bases). Germline V CDR1 and CDR2: SQVTM, ANQGSEA. The CDR3 contains 11 residues. The ends were cut back, 6 bases at V and 7 bases at J, with 9 bases in the middle. CDR3 coding DNA: TGCAGCGTACGACAGGCTGAAAAACTGTTTTTT. It translates to CSVRQAEKLFF. Variable domain in full (rest from reference TRBV29-1 and TRBJ1-4): SAVISQKPSRDICQRGTSLTIQCQVDSQVTMMFWYRQQPGQSLTLIATANQGSEATYESGFVIDKFPISRPNLTFSTLTVSNMSPEDSSIYLCSVRQAEKLFFGSGTQLSVL.

The rearrangement links TRBV6-1 to TRBJ2-2; no firm D call. The CDR3 runs to 14 residues. V was shortened by 3 bases and J by 4 bases, with 9 bases between the two germline ends. Germline-derived CDR1 and CDR2 are MNHNS and SASEGT. In DNA, the CDR3 is TGTGCCAGCAGTGATATGACATCCACCGGGGAGCTGTTTTTT. This codes for CASSDMTSTGELFF.

This clone appeared once. The chain has TRBV2 and TRBJ2-7; 11 bases fit TRBD2. Trimming at V came to 1 base and at J to 1 base, leaving 6 bases not matched to a gene. CDR1 and CDR2 from the germline V gene are SNHLY and FYNNEI. This CDR3 is 17 amino acids long. CDR3 in amino acids: CASSEGATSGASYEQYF. CDR3 DNA: TGTGCCAGCAGTGAAGGTGCGACTAGCGGGGCATCCTACGAGCAGTACTTC.

CDR3 protein: CASSTVEYNEKLFF. The CDR3 region has the DNA TGTGCCAGCAGCACAGTAGAATATAATGAAAAACTGTTTTTT. V and J are TRBV7-9 and TRBJ1-4; D remains unclear. Germline V gene sequence: CDR1 SEHNR, CDR2 FQNEAQ (reference sequence). The CDR3 spans 14 residues. V was clipped by 5 bases and J by 4 bases, with 11 bases between them.

The genes are TRBV7-2 and TRBJ2-5; 8 nucleotides align to TRBD2. There are 15 residues in the CDR3. V gave up 5 bases and J gave up 5 bases; unmatched junction bases: 10. Germline V CDR1 and CDR2: SGHTA, FQGNSA. This CDR3 reads CASSLQNGGAETQYF. The DNA for the CDR3 is TGTGCCAGCAGCCTTCAGAACGGGGGGGCGGAGACCCAGTACTTC.

This CDR3 reads CASSSRRDSGRYGYTF. DNA of the CDR3: TGTGCCAGCAGTTCCCGCCGGGACAGCGGGCGGTATGGCTACACCTTC. The gene calls are TRBV27 and TRBJ1-2, with 7 bases fitting TRBD1. V lost 4 bases to trimming and J lost 5 bases; unmatched junction nucleotides: 13. Germline V CDR1 and CDR2: MNHEY, SMNVEV (reference sequence). The CDR3 contains 16 residues.

This chain links TRBV19 with TRBJ2-1; 7 bases map to TRBD1. V shed 5 bases and J 0 bases; nucleotides not matched to a gene: 10. Per germline, CDR1 LNHDA and CDR2 SQIVND (reference sequence). This CDR3 has 17 amino acids. In DNA, the CDR3 is TGTGCCAGTAGTCCATCCTTCGGGACAGTCTCCTACAATGAGCAGTTCTTC. Residues: CASSPSFGTVSYNEQFF.

J is TRBJ2-3 and V is TRBV15, with 9 bases identical to TRBD2. The germline V gene encodes CDR1 LNHNV and CDR2 YYDKDF (reference sequence). The length of the CDR3 is 18 residues. Germline trimming cut 0 bases from V and 2 bases from J; bases unmatched to any gene: 9. CDR3 nucleotide sequence: TGTGCCACCAGCAGAGAATGGGGTGGCGGGGGGGCCACAGATACGCAGTATTTT. Amino acid sequence: CATSREWGGGGATDTQYF.

The genes are TRBV30 and TRBJ2-1, with 8 bases fitting TRBD2. This CDR3 spans 15 amino acids. V lost 3 bases to trimming and J lost 4 bases; unmatched junction nucleotides: 8. CDR1 GTSNPN and CDR2 SVGIG come from the germline V gene (reference sequence). This CDR3 is CAWRTGGTGYNEQFF. Here the CDR3 DNA reads TGTGCCTGGAGGACGGGAGGGACTGGATACAATGAGCAGTTCTTC.

The gene calls are TRBV7-6 and TRBJ1-2, with 7 nucleotides matching TRBD1. Germline values: CDR1 SGHVS, CDR2 FNYEAQ. The CDR3 runs to 13 residues. V was clipped by 5 bases and J by 11 bases; unmatched bases: 11. The CDR3 DNA is TGTGCCAGCAGCCCACAGGGGAAAGTACTTTACACCTTC. It codes for CASSPQGKVLYTF.